This T cell receptor (beta chain) stems from a study of T cell repertoires in cytomegalovirus infection. General observations from the study: Using cumulative public TCR beta family frequency, the authors identified those who carried CMV together with the relevant HLA. The ex vivo response was dominated by HLA-C-restricted CMV-specific TCR beta clonotypes.

From the reads, TCRdb called clonotypes with MiXCR, one entry per CDR3 protein. The table includes about 490,000 distinct CDR3 sequences, about 15% detected once. The table lists this clonotype with a few counts. The target antigen is unknown. V trimming: 4 bases; J trimming: 5 bases; junction bases outside the gene matches: 5. CDR3 length: 14 residues. Germline values: CDR1 MNHNS, CDR2 SASEGT. This receptor was obtained from a human donor in good health (CMV status not recorded). Some clones in this sample may be carry-over from other donors' samples. Sequencing input: CD8+ T cells from PBMCs. The V and J genes are TRBV6-1 and TRBJ2-3, with 8 bases that match TRBD1. The CDR3 here is CASSARTGLDTQYF. The CDR3 DNA sequence: TGTGCCAGCAGTGCCCGGACAGGGTTAGATACGCAGTATTTT.